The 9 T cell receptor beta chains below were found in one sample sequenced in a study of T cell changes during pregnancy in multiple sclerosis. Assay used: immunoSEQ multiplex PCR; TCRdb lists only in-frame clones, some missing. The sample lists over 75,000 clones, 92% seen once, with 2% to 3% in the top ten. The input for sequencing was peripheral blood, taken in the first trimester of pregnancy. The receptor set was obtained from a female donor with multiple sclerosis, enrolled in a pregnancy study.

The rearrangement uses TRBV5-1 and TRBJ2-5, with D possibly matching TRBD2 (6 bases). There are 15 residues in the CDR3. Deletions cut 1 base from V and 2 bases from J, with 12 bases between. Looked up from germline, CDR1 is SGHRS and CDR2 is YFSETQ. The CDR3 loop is CASSLTGRVQETQYF. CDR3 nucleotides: TGCGCCAGCAGCTTGACCGGGAGAGTTCAAGAGACCCAGTACTTC.

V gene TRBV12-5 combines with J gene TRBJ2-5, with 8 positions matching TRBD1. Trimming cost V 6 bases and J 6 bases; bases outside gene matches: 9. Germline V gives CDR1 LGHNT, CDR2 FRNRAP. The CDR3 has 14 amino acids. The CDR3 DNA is TGTGCTAGTGGGACTGACAGGGGCGAGAAGACCCAGTACTTC. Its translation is CASGTDRGEKTQYF.

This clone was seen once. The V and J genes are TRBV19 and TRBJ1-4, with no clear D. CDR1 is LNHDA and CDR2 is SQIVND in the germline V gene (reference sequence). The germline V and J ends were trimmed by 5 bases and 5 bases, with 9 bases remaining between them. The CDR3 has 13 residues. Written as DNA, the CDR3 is TGTGCCAGTAGTGCGTTTCCGAATGAAAAACTGTTTTTT. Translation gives CASSAFPNEKLFF.

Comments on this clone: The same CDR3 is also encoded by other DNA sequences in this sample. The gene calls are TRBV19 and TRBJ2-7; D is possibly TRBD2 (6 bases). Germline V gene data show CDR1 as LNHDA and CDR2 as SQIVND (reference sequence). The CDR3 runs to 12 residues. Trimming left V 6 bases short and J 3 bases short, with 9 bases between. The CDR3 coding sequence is TGTGCCAGTAGCGCTAGCGACTACGAGCAGTACTTC. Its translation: CASSASDYEQYF.

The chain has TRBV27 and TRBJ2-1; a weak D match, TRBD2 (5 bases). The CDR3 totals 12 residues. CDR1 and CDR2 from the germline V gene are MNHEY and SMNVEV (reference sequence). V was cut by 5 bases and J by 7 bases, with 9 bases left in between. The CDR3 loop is CASSTRGNEQFF. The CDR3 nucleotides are TGTGCCAGCAGTACCCGGGGAAATGAGCAGTTCTTC.

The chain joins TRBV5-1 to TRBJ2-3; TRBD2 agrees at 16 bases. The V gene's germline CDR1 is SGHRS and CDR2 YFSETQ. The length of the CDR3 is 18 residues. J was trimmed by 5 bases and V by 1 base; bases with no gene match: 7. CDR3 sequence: CASSLISGTSGREDTQYF. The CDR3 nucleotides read TGCGCCAGCAGCTTGATTTCCGGGACTAGCGGGAGGGAAGATACGCAGTATTTT.

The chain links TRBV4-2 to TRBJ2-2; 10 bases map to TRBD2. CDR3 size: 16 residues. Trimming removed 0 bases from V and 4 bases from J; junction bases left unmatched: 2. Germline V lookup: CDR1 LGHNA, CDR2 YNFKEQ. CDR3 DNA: TGTGCCAGCAGCCAAGACACTAGCGGGACCACCGGGGAGCTGTTTTTT. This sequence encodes CASSQDTSGTTGELFF.

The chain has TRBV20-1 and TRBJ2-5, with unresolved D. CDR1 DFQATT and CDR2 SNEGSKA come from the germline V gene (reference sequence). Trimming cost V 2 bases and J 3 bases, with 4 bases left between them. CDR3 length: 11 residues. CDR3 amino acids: CSARPEETQYF. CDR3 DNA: TGCAGTGCTAGACCCGAAGAGACCCAGTACTTC.

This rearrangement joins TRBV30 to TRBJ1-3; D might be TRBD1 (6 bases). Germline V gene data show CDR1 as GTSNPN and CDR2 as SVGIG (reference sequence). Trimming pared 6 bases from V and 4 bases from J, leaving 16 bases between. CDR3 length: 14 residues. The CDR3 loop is CACHRDNQGNTIYF. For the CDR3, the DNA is TGTGCCTGCCACCGGGACAATCAGGGAAACACCATATATTTT.